A single sample gave rise to the 30 T cell receptor beta chains below, sequenced in a study of blood T cell repertoires in COVID-19. Profiling relied on immunoSEQ multiplex PCR, and the TCRdb table lists in-frame clones only, not all of them. The sample contains more than 250,000 clones, 85% to 90% of which appear only once. The specimen sequenced was PBMCs or T cells enriched from blood (not recorded which). Receptors were obtained from a woman between 18 and 29 years old with acute COVID-19.

The V call is TRBV11-2, the J call TRBJ1-3, with 10 bases matching TRBD1. The V gene end was trimmed by 6 bases and the J gene end by 0 bases; junction bases not matched to a gene: 8. Germline V gene data show CDR1 as SGHAT and CDR2 as FQNNGV. The CDR3 covers 17 residues. CDR3 bases: TGTGCCAGCAGGCGACCGGGACAGGGGAGCTCTGGAAACACCATATATTTT. It translates to CASRRPGQGSSGNTIYF.

The V and J genes are TRBV6-5 and TRBJ2-7; TRBD1 might be the D (5 bases). The germline CDR1 and CDR2 sequences are MNHEY and SVGAGI. The CDR3 has 15 amino acids. V was pared by 0 bases and J by 4 bases, with 13 bases between. CDR3 DNA sequence: TGTGCCAGCAGTTACTCTGGGTTTGGGGCATACGAGCAGTACTTC. This encodes CASSYSGFGAYEQYF.

This chain connects TRBV7-9 to TRBJ1-6; possibly TRBD1 for D (6 bases). The V gene's germline CDR1 is SEHNR and CDR2 FQNEAQ (reference sequence). The CDR3 covers 14 residues. V was trimmed by 5 bases and J by 5 bases, leaving 10 bases between them. The CDR3 region has the DNA TGTGCCAGCAGCCGGGACACCCATAATTCACCCCTCCACTTT. Encoded protein: CASSRDTHNSPLHF.

The chain recombines TRBV30 with TRBJ2-7; D unclear. This CDR3 region has 11 residues. Deletions cut 2 bases from V and 9 bases from J, with 11 bases between. CDR1 GTSNPN and CDR2 SVGIG come from the germline V gene (reference sequence). CDR3: CAWSSRMGQYF. The CDR3 DNA reads as TGTGCCTGGAGTTCGAGGATGGGGCAGTACTTC.

The chain uses TRBV19 and TRBJ1-6, with D hard to call. Germline CDR1 LNHDA, CDR2 SQIVND (reference sequence). The CDR3 spans 12 residues. The V and J ends lost 6 bases and 7 bases respectively, with 7 bases between them. CDR3 sequence: CASRDGNSPLHF. CDR3 DNA: TGTGCCAGTAGAGACGGGAATTCACCCCTCCACTTT.

The chain links TRBV5-1 to TRBJ2-1, with 10 bases lining up with TRBD2. Trimming took 4 bases from V and 6 from J; bases not matched to a gene: 7. Germline CDR1 SGHRS, CDR2 YFSETQ. This CDR3 is built from 15 residues. The CDR3 DNA reads as TGCGCCAGCAGCCCTCTAGCGGGAGCTGGCAATGAGCAGTTCTTC. The encoded protein is CASSPLAGAGNEQFF.

DNA of the CDR3: TGTGCCACCAGTGATTGGAACAGGGGGGAAGGGGAGACCCAGTACTTC. Translation gives CATSDWNRGEGETQYF. The chain is built from TRBV24-1 and TRBJ2-5, with 8 bases fitting TRBD1. Germline V gene data show CDR1 as KGHDR and CDR2 as SFDVKD. V trimming: 2 bases; J trimming: 5 bases; junction bases outside the gene matches: 9. The CDR3 extends over 16 amino acids.

This chain uses TRBV10-3 with TRBJ2-3; TRBD2 matches 9 bases. J was trimmed by 5 bases and V by 3 bases; bases with no gene match: 9. Germline CDR1 and CDR2: ENHRY and SYGVKD. This CDR3 contains 16 residues. CDR3 bases: TGTGCCATCAGTGACTATTTAGCGGGAGCAAGAGATACGCAGTATTTT. This encodes CAISDYLAGARDTQYF.

The V and J genes are TRBV5-1 and TRBJ2-1; D uncertain. CDR3 size: 15 residues. Between the trimmed V and J ends, which lost 1 base and 2 bases, there was a span of 10 bases. Germline CDR1 reads SGHRS; CDR2 reads YFSETQ. The CDR3 region has the DNA TGCGCCAGCAGCTTGTGGCAGGCCACCTACAATGAGCAGTTCTTC. Residues: CASSLWQATYNEQFF.

This chain uses TRBV5-4 with TRBJ2-7; D call uncertain. Trimming stripped 0 bases from V and 3 bases from J, with 7 bases between. Germline assignment: CDR1 SGHNT and CDR2 YYREEE (reference sequence). The CDR3 totals 13 residues. Written as DNA, the CDR3 is TGTGCCAGCAGCTTGGGGCCGCTCTACGAGCAGTACTTC. This encodes CASSLGPLYEQYF. Full variable domain (outside the CDR3, taken from reference TRBV5-4 and TRBJ2-7): ETGVTQSPTHLIKTRGQQVTLRCSSQSGHNTVSWYQQALGQGPQFIFQYYREEENGRGNFPPRFSGLQFPNYSSELNVNALELDDSALYLCASSLGPLYEQYFGPGTRLTVT.

V usage is TRBV5-1 and J usage is TRBJ2-3; D uncertain. Trimming took off 4 bases at V and 3 bases at J, with 6 bases between the two ends. The germline CDR1 and CDR2 sequences are SGHRS and YFSETQ. The CDR3 is made up of 12 amino acids. CDR3 in DNA: TGCGCCAGCAGCCTTACTACAGATACGCAGTATTTT. It codes for CASSLTTDTQYF.

This clone was recorded a few times. The rearrangement uses TRBV18 and TRBJ2-1; 10 bases align to TRBD1. The CDR3 spans 12 residues. The trim removed 10 bases at V and 10 bases at J, leaving 7 bases unmatched. CDR1 and CDR2 from the germline V gene are KGHSH and LQKENI. CDR3 residues: CATGTGALEQFF. The CDR3 nucleotides are TGTGCCACGGGGACAGGGGCATTAGAGCAGTTCTTC.

This clone came up once. This chain's CDR3 is CATSRDTGAGYSGELFF. The CDR3 nucleotides are TGTGCCACCAGCAGAGATACTGGGGCCGGGTATAGCGGGGAGCTGTTTTTT. This chain links TRBV15 with TRBJ2-2; possible D gene TRBD1, 5 bases. This CDR3 is 17 amino acids long. Germline V gene sequence: CDR1 LNHNV, CDR2 YYDKDF (reference sequence). Trimming removed 0 bases at V and 7 bases at J, with 18 bases between. The full variable domain, with the rest looked up from reference TRBV15 and TRBJ2-2, is DAMVIQNPRYQVTQFGKPVTLSCSQTLNHNVMYWYQQKSSQAPKLLFHYYDKDFNNEADTPDNFQSRRPNTSFCFLDIRSPGLGDTAMYLCATSRDTGAGYSGELFFGEGSRLTVL.

V usage is TRBV3-1 (or the pseudogene TRBV3-2) and J usage is TRBJ1-2; no firm D call. Trimming cost V 0 bases and J 4 bases, with 9 bases left between them. CDR1 is LGHDT, CDR2 YNNKEL, per germline (reference sequence). The CDR3 length is 14 residues. CDR3 bases: TGTGCCAGCAGCCAAGAGACAAGGCCCTATGGCTACACCTTC. Translation: CASSQETRPYGYTF.

The V and J genes are TRBV7-2 and TRBJ1-1; no firm D call. The CDR3 runs to 14 residues. Trimming pared 2 bases from V and 0 bases from J, leaving 7 bases between. CDR1 and CDR2 from the germline V gene are SGHTA and FQGNSA. CDR3 region: CASSLHSMNTEAFF. In DNA form, the CDR3 reads TGTGCCAGCAGCTTACACTCGATGAACACTGAAGCTTTCTTT.

Only a few counts were recorded for this clone. The chain uses TRBV9 and TRBJ2-1, with TRBD1 matching over 10 bases. Per the germline V gene, CDR1 is SGDLS and CDR2 is YYNGEE. Losses at the gene ends were 3 bases for V and 10 bases for J; bases not matched to a gene: 1. This CDR3 region has 12 residues. The CDR3 sequence is CASSGQGAEQFF. The CDR3, as DNA: TGTGCCAGCAGCGGACAGGGGGCCGAGCAGTTCTTC.

V usage is TRBV11-2 and J usage is TRBJ1-2, with D maybe TRBD1 (6 bases). This CDR3 spans 15 amino acids. Trimming took 1 base from V and 4 from J, leaving 13 bases between them. Looked up from germline, CDR1 is SGHAT and CDR2 is FQNNGV. CDR3 amino acids: CASSLARQAGYGYTF. The CDR3, as DNA: TGTGCCAGCAGCTTAGCCCGACAGGCTGGCTATGGCTACACCTTC.

As regards this clone: The same CDR3 also results from other DNA sequences found in this sample. The chain links TRBV24-1 to TRBJ2-1; D remains unclear. Germline-derived CDR1 and CDR2 are KGHDR and SFDVKD. The CDR3 length is 14 residues. V lost 5 bases to trimming and J lost 5 bases, with 12 bases between them. The CDR3 DNA reads as TGTGCCACCAGTGTATCGGGTGGTAACAATGAGCAGTTCTTC. Its translation is CATSVSGGNNEQFF.

V usage is TRBV25-1 and J usage is TRBJ2-6; 9 bases map to TRBD1. The length of the CDR3 is 17 residues. Germline CDR1 and CDR2: MGHDK and SYGVNS. V trimming: 5 bases; J trimming: 2 bases; junction bases outside the gene matches: 7. CDR3 nucleotide sequence: TGTGCCAGCAGTCAGGGACAGGGAACGGCTGGGGCCAACGTCCTGACTTTC. Translation: CASSQGQGTAGANVLTF. The entire variable domain, with the rest obtained from reference TRBV25-1 and TRBJ2-6, is as follows: EADIYQTPRYLVIGTGKKITLECSQTMGHDKMYWYQQDPGMELHLIHYSYGVNSTEKGDLSSESTVSRIRTEHFPLTLESARPSHTSQYLCASSQGQGTAGANVLTFGAGSRLTVL.

The chain couples TRBV2 to TRBJ1-4; TRBD1 agrees at 7 bases. Germline V CDR1 and CDR2: SNHLY, FYNNEI. J was trimmed by 8 bases and V by 6 bases; bases with no gene match: 12. There are 15 residues in the CDR3. The CDR3 spells CASRLGDRAGEKLFF. In DNA form, the CDR3 reads TGTGCCAGCAGACTGGGCGACAGGGCCGGAGAAAAACTGTTTTTT. The entire variable domain, with the rest obtained from reference TRBV2 and TRBJ1-4, is as follows: EPEVTQTPSHQVTQMGQEVILRCVPISNHLYFYWYRQILGQKVEFLVSFYNNEISEKSEIFDDQFSVERPDGSNFTLKIRSTKLEDSAMYFCASRLGDRAGEKLFFGSGTQLSVL.

This clone has only one observation. This chain links TRBV30 with TRBJ2-7; TRBD2 matches at 13 bases. Germline CDR1 and CDR2: GTSNPN and SVGIG (reference sequence). The CDR3 runs to 14 residues. The V segment lost 5 bases and the J segment 7 bases; nucleotides outside the gene matches: 8. The CDR3: CAWDGTSGTGEQYF. Here the CDR3 DNA reads TGTGCCTGGGACGGGACTAGCGGGACTGGGGAGCAGTACTTC.

The V gene is TRBV27, the J gene TRBJ1-2; 7 bases align to TRBD1. J was trimmed by 4 bases and V by 3 bases; bases with no gene match: 5. CDR3 length: 14 residues. Germline CDR1 is MNHEY and CDR2 is SMNVEV (reference sequence). CDR3: CASSLVRQGYGYTF. CDR3 in DNA: TGTGCCAGCAGTTTGGTCCGACAGGGCTATGGCTACACCTTC.

The table lists this clone with a count of one. This chain connects TRBV2 to TRBJ2-1; D might be TRBD1 (5 bases). CDR3 length: 14 amino acids. Germline assignment: CDR1 SNHLY and CDR2 FYNNEI. Trimming left V 6 bases short and J 0 bases short, with 9 bases between. The CDR3 DNA reads TGTGCCAGCAGAAGACAGTACTCCTACAATGAGCAGTTCTTC. The encoded protein is CASRRQYSYNEQFF.

The J gene is TRBJ2-7, the V gene TRBV6-5, with 10 bases aligning to TRBD2. The V segment lost 4 bases and the J segment 1 base; nucleotides outside the gene matches: 4. The CDR3 has 15 amino acids. Germline V gene lookup returns CDR1 MNHEY and CDR2 SVGAGI. In nucleotides, the CDR3 is TGTGCCAGCAGTTTGAGACTAGCGGGTTCCTACGAGCAGTACTTC. Encoded protein: CASSLRLAGSYEQYF.

This chain uses TRBV20-1 with TRBJ1-2; tentatively, D is TRBD1 (6 bases). The CDR3 consists of 11 residues. V lost 4 bases, J lost 7 bases, and 10 bases lay in between. The germline gives CDR1 DFQATT, CDR2 SNEGSKA (reference sequence). In DNA, the CDR3 is TGCAGTGCTAAGGACAGTTCTGGCTACACCTTC. Amino acids: CSAKDSSGYTF.

This sequence joins TRBV6-5 and TRBJ1-3; 7 bases fit TRBD1. V trimming: 7 bases; J trimming: 1 base; junction bases outside the gene matches: 7. The CDR3 runs 15 residues. Germline V gives CDR1 MNHEY, CDR2 SVGAGI. CDR3 in amino acids: CASNWDSISGNTIYF. The CDR3 DNA follows: TGTGCCAGCAATTGGGACAGCATTTCTGGAAACACCATATATTTT.

This rearrangement joins TRBV14 to TRBJ1-4; 9 bases are shared with TRBD1. The CDR3 totals 15 residues. Germline values: CDR1 SGHDN, CDR2 FVKESK. V shed 3 bases, J shed 7 bases, and the junction held 6 bases outside the gene matches. The CDR3 DNA reads as TGTGCCAGCAGCCAGGGGGACAGGGAGATTGAAAAACTGTTTTTT. Translating gives CASSQGDREIEKLFF.

The chain joins TRBV10-3 to TRBJ2-3; maybe TRBD2 (5 bases). The length of the CDR3 is 17 residues. V lost 4 bases to trimming and J lost 0 bases, with 17 bases between them. The germline gives CDR1 ENHRY, CDR2 SYGVKD. The CDR3 loop is CAISGQSGVTSTDTQYF. Here the CDR3 DNA reads TGTGCCATCAGTGGTCAGTCCGGGGTTACTAGCACAGATACGCAGTATTTT.

The rearrangement joins TRBV7-2 to TRBJ2-1, with 9 bases fitting TRBD2. Germline CDR1 SGHTA, CDR2 FQGNSA. The CDR3 totals 17 residues. Trimming removed 3 bases from V and 4 bases from J; junction bases left unmatched: 10. Here the CDR3 reads CASSFYSGTSKYNEQFF. CDR3 sequence (DNA): TGTGCCAGCAGCTTCTACTCCGGGACTAGCAAATACAATGAGCAGTTCTTC.

The V gene is TRBV5-6, the J gene TRBJ2-3; TRBD2 agrees at 8 bases. The CDR3 has 17 residues. The germline gives CDR1 SGHDT, CDR2 YYEEEE. V lost 2 bases to trimming and J lost 4 bases; unmatched junction nucleotides: 12. Here the CDR3 reads CASSFQSIAGLADTQYF. The CDR3 DNA is TGTGCCAGCAGCTTTCAAAGTATAGCGGGACTGGCAGATACGCAGTATTTT. Full variable domain (rest looked up from reference TRBV5-6 and TRBJ2-3): DAGVTQSPTHLIKTRGQQVTLRCSPKSGHDTVSWYQQALGQGPQFIFQYYEEEERQRGNFPDRFSGHQFPNYSSELNVNALLLGDSALYLCASSFQSIAGLADTQYFGPGTRLTVL.